These T cell receptor beta chains were read from a single sample in a study of cytomegalovirus exposure and HLA in healthy donors. The method was immunoSEQ multiplex PCR; TCRdb's version includes in-frame clones alone and lacks a portion of them. The table lists approximately 100,000 clones, roughly 70% of them singletons. Sample: PBMCs. All receptors derive from a man aged 35-49 years in good health and CMV-seropositive. Both conserved end residues are trimmed from each CDR3. Fields, in order: V gene, clone size, J gene, CDR3 protein. The size of a clone is reported for some rows only, either as once, few or many, or as a class for expanded clones.

>TRBV5-1|NA|TRBJ2-1
ASSSTGGSYNEQF
>TRBV28|NA|TRBJ1-5
ASSPSTGGSNQPQH
>TRBV5-4|NA|TRBJ2-3
ASSPTEIDTQY
>TRBV27|few|TRBJ1-2
ASSTTGGPIYGYT
>TRBV15|NA|TRBJ1-6
ATSGRGSDRFLH
>TRBV28|few|TRBJ1-2
ASMTGGLGGYT
>TRBV13|NA|TRBJ1-2
ASSSADGALNGYT
>TRBV28|NA|TRBJ1-2
ASKSGDSGYT
>TRBV2|NA|TRBJ2-5
ASSRRGFAETQY
>TRBV9|NA|TRBJ2-1
ASSVGGRTYNEQF
>TRBV30|NA|TRBJ1-1
AWSVEAGVTEAF
>TRBV5-1|NA|TRBJ2-1
ASSWGTTFMEQF
>TRBV5-1|NA|TRBJ2-3
ASRMQMVDQADTQY
>TRBV30|NA|TRBJ1-2
AWSERGRWGYT
>TRBV2|once|TRBJ1-2
ASTKDRGRYGYT
>TRBV6-5|NA|TRBJ1-1
ASSYDRDRAGEAF
>TRBV7-9|NA|TRBJ2-5
ASSPRETQY
>TRBV19|NA|TRBJ2-1
ASLPSGSYNEQF
>TRBV9|once|TRBJ1-2
ASSVALTARYGYT
>TRBV29-1|NA|TRBJ2-2
SVEVGLAGHHTGELF